This paragraph covers one T cell receptor (beta chain) sequence. This CDR3 spans 16 amino acids. The V and J ends lost 0 bases and 4 bases respectively, with 13 bases between them. From germline, CDR1 is SGHRS and CDR2 YFSETQ. These data belong to a study of blood T cell repertoires in COVID-19. Overall study context: COVID-19 samples, acute and convalescent, were from the United States, Italy and Spain. T cells, B-cell-depleted T cells, or PBMCs supplied cDNA or gDNA.

Source study methods: Amplified reference gene primers provided the basis for estimating nucleated cell counts. Data came from immunoSEQ multiplex PCR; TCRdb stores just in-frame clones and leaves some out. From that table come the V and J calls and clone size; the DNA was used to work out D and trimming. Altogether about 410,000 clones are present, about 88% being singletons, with the ten largest covering 1.5% to 1.7%. Seattle patients were enrolled while actively infected and followed longitudinally. The clonotype originates from a woman in her 40s with COVID-19, enrolled during active disease. J is TRBJ2-2 and V is TRBV5-1, with D tentatively TRBD1 (6 bases). The material sequenced was peripheral blood. The CDR3 sequence is CASSLGVAGATGELFF. The CDR3 region has the DNA TGCGCCAGCAGCTTGGGGGTTGCAGGGGCCACCGGGGAGCTGTTTTTT.